This T cell receptor (beta chain) was recovered during a study of blood T cells in healthy people across ages. Findings of the study overall: Significant beta diversity loss was already apparent by age roughly 40, declining roughly linearly. It was the long-lived donors that had more naive CD4+ cells and higher diversity than aged donors.

Alongside a J-beta primer mix, a sample-barcoded 5' primer served in a second PCR lasting about 7 to 11 cycles. Each cDNA molecule was tagged by a template-switch adaptor that had 12 random nucleotides. Per sample, CDR3-containing paired-end reads numbered at least 2.5 million. In TCRdb, the 5' RACE reads were re-called with MiXCR into one record per CDR3 protein. The table has approximately 1.5 million distinct CDR3 sequences, roughly 30% seen once. The trim removed 6 bases at V and 6 bases at J, leaving 3 bases unmatched. The CDR3 runs to 12 residues. Of note for this clonotype: Its antigen remains unidentified.

V gene TRBV12-3 or TRBV12-4 combines with J gene TRBJ2-3; 7 bases match TRBD1. The receptor comes from a woman aged 25 to 45 in good health. The sample was blood. CDR3 in DNA: TGTGCCAGCAGACAGGGGATGGATACGCAGTATTTT. Its protein is CASRQGMDTQYF.